The 5 T cell receptor beta chains listed next were all sequenced from one sample in a study of sequential checkpoint blockade in melanoma. Some clones are missing from TCRdb's copy, which holds only in-frame ones; the method was immunoSEQ multiplex PCR. The sample contains around 40,000 clones, 86% of which appear only once. The treatment is: randomized to nivolumab then ipilimumab (arm A) or the reverse (arm B). Specimen: CD8+ T cells sorted from blood (inferred from file names), collected from a patient given nivolumab and ipilimumab in sequence. Source of these receptors: a human donor with melanoma.

The rearrangement links TRBV9 to TRBJ1-1; D might be TRBD1 (5 bases). Trimming left V 0 bases short and J 1 base short, with 10 bases between. Germline CDR1 reads SGDLS; CDR2 reads YYNGEE. The CDR3 is made up of 15 amino acids. CDR3 residues: CASSVGGFGNTEAFF. The CDR3 DNA follows: TGTGCCAGCAGCGTAGGGGGCTTTGGGAACACTGAAGCTTTCTTT.

V and J are TRBV7-3 and TRBJ2-2; 9 bases fit TRBD2. The V gene's germline CDR1 is SGHTA and CDR2 FQGTGA. The CDR3 covers 17 residues. The V gene end was trimmed by 5 bases and the J gene end by 1 base; junction bases not matched to a gene: 8. The chain's CDR3 is CASSPVPSGVNTGELFF. The CDR3, as DNA: TGTGCCAGCAGCCCCGTTCCTAGCGGGGTGAACACCGGGGAGCTGTTTTTT.

The rearrangement uses TRBV6-1 and TRBJ1-1; D is unclear. The CDR3 spans 14 residues. CDR1 is MNHNS, CDR2 SASEGT, per germline. V lost 7 bases to trimming and J lost 5 bases, with 17 bases between them. The CDR3 region has the DNA TGTGCCAGCACCCTATTGGCGGAACGAACTGAAGCTTTCTTT. Its protein product is CASTLLAERTEAFF.

The J gene is TRBJ2-2, the V gene TRBV7-9; no definite D call. Germline lookup yields CDR1 SEHNR and CDR2 FQNEAQ (reference sequence). CDR3 size: 14 residues. V lost 3 bases and J 0 bases, leaving 5 bases between the germline ends. As DNA, the CDR3 is TGTGCCAGCAGCTTTCACACGAACACCGGGGAGCTGTTTTTT. This sequence encodes CASSFHTNTGELFF.

The chain combines TRBV27 with TRBJ2-7; tentative D call: TRBD1 (6 bases). The V gene's germline CDR1 is MNHEY and CDR2 SMNVEV (reference sequence). V lost 3 bases and J 3 bases, leaving 9 bases between the germline ends. This CDR3 spans 13 amino acids. CDR3 DNA: TGTGCCAGCAGTTTTGGGACAAGCTACGAGCAGTACTTC. The encoded protein is CASSFGTSYEQYF.